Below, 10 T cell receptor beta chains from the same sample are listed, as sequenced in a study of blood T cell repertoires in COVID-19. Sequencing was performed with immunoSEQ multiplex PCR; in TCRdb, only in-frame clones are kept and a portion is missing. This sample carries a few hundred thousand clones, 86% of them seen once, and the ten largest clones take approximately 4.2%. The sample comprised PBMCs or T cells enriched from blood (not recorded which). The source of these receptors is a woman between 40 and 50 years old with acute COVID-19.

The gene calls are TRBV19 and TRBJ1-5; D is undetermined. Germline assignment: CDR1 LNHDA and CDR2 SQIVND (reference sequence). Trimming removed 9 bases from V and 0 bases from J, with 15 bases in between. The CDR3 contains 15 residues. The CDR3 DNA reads TGTGCCAGCCTCCCCGGGGTATTTAGCAATCAGCCCCAGCATTTT. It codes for CASLPGVFSNQPQHF.

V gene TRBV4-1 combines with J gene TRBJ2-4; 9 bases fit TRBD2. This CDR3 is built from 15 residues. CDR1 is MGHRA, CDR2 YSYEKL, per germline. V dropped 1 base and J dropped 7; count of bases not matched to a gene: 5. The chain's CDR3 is CASSQVSTSGNIQYF. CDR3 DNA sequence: TGCGCCAGCAGCCAAGTCAGCACTAGCGGGAACATTCAGTACTTC.

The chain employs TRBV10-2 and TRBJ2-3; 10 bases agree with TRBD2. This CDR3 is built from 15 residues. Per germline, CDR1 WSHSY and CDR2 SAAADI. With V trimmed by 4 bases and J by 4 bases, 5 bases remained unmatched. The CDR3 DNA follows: TGCGCCAGCAGTGGGGCTAGCGGGAGATCAGATACGCAGTATTTT. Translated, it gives CASSGASGRSDTQYF.

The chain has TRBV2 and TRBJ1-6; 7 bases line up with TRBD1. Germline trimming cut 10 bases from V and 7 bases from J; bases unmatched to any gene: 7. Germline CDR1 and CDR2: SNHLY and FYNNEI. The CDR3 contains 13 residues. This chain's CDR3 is CATSGTENSPLHF. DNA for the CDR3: TGTGCCACCTCCGGGACAGAAAATTCACCCCTCCACTTT.

Here the CDR3 reads CASSRDFYNEQFF. CDR3 in DNA: TGTGCCAGCAGTCGGGACTTTTACAATGAGCAGTTCTTC. The chain recombines TRBV27 with TRBJ2-1, with D possibly TRBD2 on 6 matching bases. The V and J ends lost 5 bases and 4 bases respectively, with 9 bases between them. This CDR3 region has 13 residues. Germline lookup yields CDR1 MNHEY and CDR2 SMNVEV (reference sequence).

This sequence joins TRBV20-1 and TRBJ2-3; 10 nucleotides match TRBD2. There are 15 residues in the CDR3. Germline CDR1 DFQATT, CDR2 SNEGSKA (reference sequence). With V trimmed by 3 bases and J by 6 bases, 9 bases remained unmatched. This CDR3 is CSASKTSGTSDTQYF. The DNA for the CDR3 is TGCAGTGCTAGTAAAACTAGCGGGACCTCCGATACGCAGTATTTT.

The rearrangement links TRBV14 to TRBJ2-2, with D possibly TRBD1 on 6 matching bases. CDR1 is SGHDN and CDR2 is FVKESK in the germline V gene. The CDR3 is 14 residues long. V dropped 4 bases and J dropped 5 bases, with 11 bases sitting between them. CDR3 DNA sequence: TGTGCCAGCAGCCCTACAGGGTGGACCGGGGAGCTGTTTTTT. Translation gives CASSPTGWTGELFF.

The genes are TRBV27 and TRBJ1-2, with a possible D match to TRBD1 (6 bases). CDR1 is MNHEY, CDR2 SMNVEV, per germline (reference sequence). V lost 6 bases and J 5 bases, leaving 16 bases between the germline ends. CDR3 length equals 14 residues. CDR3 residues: CASREQGGGYGYTF. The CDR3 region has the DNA TGTGCCAGCAGGGAACAGGGAGGGGGTTATGGCTACACCTTC.

This CDR3 is CASSLAHGRQGSNQPQHF. In DNA form, the CDR3 reads TGTGCCAGCAGCTTAGCGCATGGGAGACAGGGAAGCAATCAGCCCCAGCATTTT. J is TRBJ1-5 and V is TRBV7-9; 7 bases are a match to TRBD1. CDR3 size: 18 residues. The V and J ends lost 0 bases and 1 base, in that order; junction bases with no gene match: 9. CDR1 and CDR2 from the germline V gene are SEHNR and FQNEAQ (reference sequence).

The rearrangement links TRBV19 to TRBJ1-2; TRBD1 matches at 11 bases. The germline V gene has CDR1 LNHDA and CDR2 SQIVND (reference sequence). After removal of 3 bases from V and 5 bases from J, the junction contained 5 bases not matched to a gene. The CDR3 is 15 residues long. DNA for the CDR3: TGTGCCAGTAGTATCACCGGGACAGGGGGATATGGCTACACCTTC. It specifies CASSITGTGGYGYTF. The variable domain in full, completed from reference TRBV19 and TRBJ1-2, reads DGGITQSPKYLFRKEGQNVTLSCEQNLNHDAMYWYRQDPGQGLRLIYYSQIVNDFQKGDIAEGYSVSREKKESFPLTVTSAQKNPTAFYLCASSITGTGGYGYTFGSGTRLTVV.